This TCR beta chain was sequenced for a study of response to subunit inactivated influenza vaccine. The ends lost 6 bases at V and 4 bases at J; junction bases unmatched: 9. Germline CDR1 and CDR2: SQVTM and ANQGSEA. The length of the CDR3 is 14 residues. MiXCR, run by TCRdb on the RT-PCR reads, gives a single entry per CDR3 protein. This sample has about 480,000 distinct CDR3 sequences; about 10% occur once, and the top ten carry approximately 12%. The source is a man over 45 who received an inactivated influenza vaccine. The gene calls are TRBV29-1 and TRBJ2-7, with 10 bases aligning to TRBD2. This specimen consisted of PBMCs from blood, obtained around seven weeks after vaccination. Here the CDR3 reads CSVRLAGAGYEQYF. CDR3 nucleotides: TGCAGCGTGAGGCTAGCGGGAGCTGGTTACGAGCAGTACTTC.